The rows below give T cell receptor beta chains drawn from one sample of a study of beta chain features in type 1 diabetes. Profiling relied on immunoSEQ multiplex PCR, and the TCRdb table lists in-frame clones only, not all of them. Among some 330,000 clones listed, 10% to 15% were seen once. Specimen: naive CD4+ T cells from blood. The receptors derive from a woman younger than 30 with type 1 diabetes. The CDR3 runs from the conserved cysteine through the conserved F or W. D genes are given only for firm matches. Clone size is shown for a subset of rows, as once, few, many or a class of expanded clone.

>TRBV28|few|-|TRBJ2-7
CASSLEGDHWTYEQYF
TGTGCCAGCAGTTTAGAAGGGGATCATTGGACCTACGAGCAGTACTTC
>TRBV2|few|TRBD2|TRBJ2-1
CASSDKSSGSNEQFF
TGTGCCAGCAGTGATAAGTCTAGCGGATCCAATGAGCAGTTCTTC
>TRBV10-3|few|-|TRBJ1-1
CAISEESRFNTEAFF
TGTGCCATCAGTGAGGAGTCCCGTTTTAACACTGAAGCTTTCTTT
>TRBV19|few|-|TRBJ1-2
CASSWADGNYGYTF
TGTGCCAGTAGTTGGGCAGACGGTAACTATGGCTACACCTTC
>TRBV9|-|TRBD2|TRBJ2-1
CASSVGLAGGLTTDEQFF
TGTGCCAGCAGCGTGGGACTAGCGGGGGGCCTAACTACGGATGAGCAGTTCTTC
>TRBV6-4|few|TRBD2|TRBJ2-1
CASSREASSYNEQFF
TGTGCCAGCAGTCGGGAGGCGTCCTCCTACAATGAGCAGTTCTTC
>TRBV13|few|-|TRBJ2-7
CASSPWTVGEQYF
TGTGCCAGCAGCCCTTGGACAGTGGGGGAGCAGTACTTC
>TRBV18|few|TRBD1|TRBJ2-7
CASSPRQGKADEQYF
TGTGCCAGCTCACCACGACAGGGTAAGGCGGACGAGCAGTACTTC
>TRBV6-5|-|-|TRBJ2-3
CASSTGEGGADTQYF
TGTGCCAGCAGTACTGGGGAGGGGGGGGCAGATACGCAGTATTTT
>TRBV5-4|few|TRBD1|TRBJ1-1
CASIPTGGGTEAFF
TGTGCCAGCATCCCGACAGGGGGAGGCACTGAAGCTTTCTTT
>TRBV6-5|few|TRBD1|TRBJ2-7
CASSYGGQSYEQYF
TGTGCCAGCAGTTACGGGGGACAGTCCTACGAGCAGTACTTC
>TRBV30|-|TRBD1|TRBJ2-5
CAWTGQGVETQYF
TGTGCCTGGACTGGACAGGGCGTGGAGACCCAGTACTTC
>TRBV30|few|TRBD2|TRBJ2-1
CAWSVTTSPSYNEQFF
TGTGCCTGGAGTGTTACGACTAGCCCCTCCTACAATGAGCAGTTCTTC
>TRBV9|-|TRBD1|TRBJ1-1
CASSATGGTASEAFF
TGTGCCAGCAGCGCTACGGGAGGGACAGCTAGCGAAGCTTTCTTT
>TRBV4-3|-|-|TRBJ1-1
CASSPQAAGTEAFF
TGCGCCAGCAGCCCGCAAGCCGCCGGTACTGAAGCTTTCTTT
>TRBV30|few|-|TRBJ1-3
CAWNKGQSFSGNTIYF
TGTGCCTGGAATAAGGGGCAGTCCTTCTCTGGAAACACCATATATTTT
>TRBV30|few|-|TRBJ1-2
CAWASLLRLANYGYTF
TGTGCCTGGGCGTCCTTATTGAGGTTAGCTAACTATGGCTACACCTTC
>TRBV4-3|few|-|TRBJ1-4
CASSQDLQGFEKLFF
TGCGCCAGCAGCCAAGATTTACAGGGATTTGAAAAACTGTTTTTT